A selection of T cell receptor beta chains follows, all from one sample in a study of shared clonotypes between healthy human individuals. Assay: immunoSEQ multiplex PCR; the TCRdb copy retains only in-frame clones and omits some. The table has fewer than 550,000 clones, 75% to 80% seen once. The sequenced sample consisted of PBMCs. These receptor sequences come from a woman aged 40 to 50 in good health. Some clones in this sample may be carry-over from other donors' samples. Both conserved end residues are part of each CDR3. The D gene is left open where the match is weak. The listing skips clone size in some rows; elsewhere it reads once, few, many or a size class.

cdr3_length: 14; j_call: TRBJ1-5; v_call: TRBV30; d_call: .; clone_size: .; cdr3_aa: CAWSVKGGNQPQHF; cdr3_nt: TGTGCCTGGAGTGTAAAAGGAGGCAATCAGCCCCAGCATTTT
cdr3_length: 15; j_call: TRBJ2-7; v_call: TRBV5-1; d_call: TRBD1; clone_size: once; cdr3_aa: CASSSGTGVSYEQYF; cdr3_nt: TGCGCCAGCAGCTCCGGGACAGGAGTTTCCTACGAGCAGTACTTC
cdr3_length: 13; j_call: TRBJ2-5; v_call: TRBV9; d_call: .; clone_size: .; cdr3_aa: CASSVEAAKTQYF; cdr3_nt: TGTGCCAGCAGCGTAGAGGCAGCTAAGACCCAGTACTTC
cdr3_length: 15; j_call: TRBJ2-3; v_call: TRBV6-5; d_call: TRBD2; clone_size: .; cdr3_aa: CASNTPGGGVDTQYF; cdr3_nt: TGTGCCAGCAACACCCCCGGCGGGGGGGTAGATACGCAGTATTTT
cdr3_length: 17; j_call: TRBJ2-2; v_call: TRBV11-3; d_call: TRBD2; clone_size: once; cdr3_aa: CASSSEATSGSTGELFF; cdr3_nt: TGTGCCAGCAGCTCTGAAGCGACTAGCGGGAGCACCGGGGAGCTGTTTTTT
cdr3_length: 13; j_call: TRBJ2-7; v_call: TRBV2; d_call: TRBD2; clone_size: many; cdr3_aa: CASIAGLAALLYF; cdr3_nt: TGTGCCAGCATCGCCGGGCTAGCGGCACTTTTGTACTTC
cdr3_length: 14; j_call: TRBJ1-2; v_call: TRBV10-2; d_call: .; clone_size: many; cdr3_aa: CASSEYPPRDGYTF; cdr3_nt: TGCGCCAGCAGTGAGTATCCGCCGAGGGATGGCTACACCTTC
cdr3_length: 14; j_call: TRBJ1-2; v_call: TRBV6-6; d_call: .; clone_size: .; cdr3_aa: CASSYSQRLDGYTF; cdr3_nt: TGTGCCAGCAGTTACTCGCAAAGGTTGGATGGCTACACCTTC
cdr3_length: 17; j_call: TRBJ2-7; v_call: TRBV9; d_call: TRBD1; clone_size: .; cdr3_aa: CASSGGSRGLRPYEQYF; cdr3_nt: TGTGCCAGCAGCGGAGGTTCGAGGGGGCTGAGACCCTACGAGCAGTACTTC
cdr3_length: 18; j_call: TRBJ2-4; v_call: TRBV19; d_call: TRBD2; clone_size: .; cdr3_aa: CASRRTSGRPQLIDIQYF; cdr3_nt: TGTGCCAGTCGAAGGACTAGCGGGAGGCCCCAATTAATTGACATTCAGTACTTC
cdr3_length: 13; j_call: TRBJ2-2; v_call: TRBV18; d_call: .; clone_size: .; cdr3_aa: CASSPPLAGELFF; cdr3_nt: TGTGCCAGCTCACCCCCACTAGCCGGGGAGCTGTTTTTT
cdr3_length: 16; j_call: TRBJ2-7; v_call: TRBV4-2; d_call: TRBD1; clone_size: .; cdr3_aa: CASRGGEGQGRSEQYF; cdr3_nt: TGTGCCAGCAGGGGGGGAGAGGGACAGGGAAGAAGCGAGCAGTACTTC
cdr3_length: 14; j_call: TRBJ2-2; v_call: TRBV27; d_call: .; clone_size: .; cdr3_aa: CASRPGRNTGELFF; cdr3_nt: TGTGCCAGCAGGCCGGGACGGAACACCGGGGAGCTGTTTTTT
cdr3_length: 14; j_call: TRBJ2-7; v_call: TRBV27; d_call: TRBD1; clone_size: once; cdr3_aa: CASSLRTGGGEQYF; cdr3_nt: TGTGCCAGCAGTCTCCGGACAGGGGGCGGCGAGCAGTACTTC
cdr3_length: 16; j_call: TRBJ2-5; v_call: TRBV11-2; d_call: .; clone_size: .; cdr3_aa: CASSARGAADQETQYF; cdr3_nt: TGTGCCAGCAGCGCAAGGGGAGCGGCAGACCAAGAGACCCAGTACTTC
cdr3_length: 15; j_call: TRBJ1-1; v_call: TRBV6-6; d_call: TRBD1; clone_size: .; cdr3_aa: CASSNRQGMNTEAFF; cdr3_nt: TGTGCCAGCAGTAACCGACAGGGGATGAACACTGAAGCTTTCTTT